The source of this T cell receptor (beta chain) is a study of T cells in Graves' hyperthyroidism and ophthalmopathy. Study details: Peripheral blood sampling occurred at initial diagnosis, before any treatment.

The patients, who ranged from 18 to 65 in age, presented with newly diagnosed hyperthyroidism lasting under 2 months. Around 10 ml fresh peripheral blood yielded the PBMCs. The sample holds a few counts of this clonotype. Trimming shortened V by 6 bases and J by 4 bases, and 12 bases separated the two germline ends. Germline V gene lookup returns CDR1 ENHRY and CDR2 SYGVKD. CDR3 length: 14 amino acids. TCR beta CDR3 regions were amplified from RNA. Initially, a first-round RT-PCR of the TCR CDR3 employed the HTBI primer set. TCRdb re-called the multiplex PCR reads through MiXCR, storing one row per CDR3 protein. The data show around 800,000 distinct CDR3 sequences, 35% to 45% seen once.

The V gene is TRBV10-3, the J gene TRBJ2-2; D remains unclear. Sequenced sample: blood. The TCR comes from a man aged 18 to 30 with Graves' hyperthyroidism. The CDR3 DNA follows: TGTGCCATCAGGGAGCCGGGTGGCACCGGGGAGCTGTTTTTT. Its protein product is CAIREPGGTGELFF.